This T cell receptor beta chain is from a study of shared clonotypes between healthy human individuals (TCRdb year 2020). About the study as a whole: The cohort included three men and two women between 18 and 49 years of age. To increase sequencing depth and limit assay-specific biases, TCR repertoire library preparation and sequencing were carried out by different laboratories using diverse techniques. Blood TCR repertoires of about five healthy adults were deeply sequenced to estimate repertoire size and the extent of clonotype sharing between individuals. For each donor, CD4 naive and CD4 memory were each run on three plates, CD8 naive on two plates, and CD8 memory on one plate. Leukapheresis yielded between about 0.85 and 10 billion PBMCs per donor.

The junction shows trimming of 0 bases on V and 5 bases on J, and the gene matches do not reach 2 bases of it. CDR1 and CDR2 are drawn from the germline V gene: SGHTA, FQGNSA. Inclusive of the bounding cysteine and phenylalanine, the CDR3 is 14 residues long. CDR3 DNA is the only sequence kept; it has 42 bases, read in frame from the first base. Broader findings and caveats from the paper: Because the study included a small number of donors, the genetic and exposure-history diversity represented was limited. Incomplete sequencing was indicated by rarefaction of sorted-subset datasets, despite the large sequencing depth. Higher generation probabilities were observed for clonotypes shared by all four sorted-subset donors than for non-shared clonotypes. Estimated clonotype richness was generally larger for naive than for memory subsets. Pairwise subsampling indicated that sequencing depth was expected to affect the degree of clonotype sharing among donors. When a few donors were compared, the shared fraction of clonotypes was about 5.4% for naive CD4, 3.5% to 4% for naive CD8, more than 2% for memory CD4, and about 0.36% for memory CD8. Sampling was restricted to blood, and TCR repertoires in tissue are likely to differ from TCR repertoires in blood.

About this clone: The clone's antigen remains unknown. No base quality values were provided; no much bigger clone lies one nucleotide off.

Using the deep immunoSEQ assay, TCR CDR3 regions were amplified from genomic DNA by multiplex PCR. Genomic DNA extracted from each cell subset was distributed evenly over all wells of several immunoSEQ 96-well plates, and each plate served as one replicate. For sorted subsets, around 200 ng genomic DNA, equal to tens of thousands of T cell genomes, was loaded into each replicate PCR. The purified libraries were quantified using a Qubit 3.0 fluorometer, sized with a Bioanalyzer 2100, and then quantified again using the KAPA Library Quantification kit. A separate single-read 150-cycle Illumina NextSeq 550 flow cell was used to sequence each immunoSEQ 96-well plate. For the original study's pipeline: Because the immunoSEQ output held only junctional sequences and lacked quality scores, the filtering could not match the filtering applied to full-length reads. To assign V/J genes and CDR3, sequences were annotated using PyIR, a Python wrapper for IgBLAST v1.9, with IMGT germline references. Reads were removed for weak V/J assignments (E-value above 1e-6), missing CDR3, stop codons, out-of-frame junctions, or ambiguous translated residues. V3J clonotypes were defined as sequences sharing the same inferred V gene, J gene, and CDR3 amino acid sequence. The percentage overlap between two repertoires was calculated by dividing the number of shared unique clonotypes by the size of the smaller repertoire. Three approaches were used to assess repertoire richness: RTK rarefaction, the Chao1 estimator, and Recon v2.1 estimates of unobserved clonotypes. For all TCRbeta clonotypes obtained by the gDNA method from a few donors, generation probabilities were computed with OLGA. The clones in this table, taken by TCRdb from immuneACCESS, are in-frame only. Not every clone is retained; where verified, under half of the shortfall comes from an unresolved V gene, and the cause of the rest is unknown. D and trimming were read from the DNA, whereas the V and J calls and clone size are those reported in that table. Across this sample there are almost 750,000 clones, with 72% seen only once. Around 1.8% of the sample belongs to the ten largest clones.

The donors were healthy, HIV-negative adults with no recently reported acute infections or vaccinations. Every donor was a Caucasian adult living in Nashville, Tennessee, USA. CD4+ T cells were enriched by magnetic negative selection, after which naive cells were positively selected on CD45RA and the negative fraction was taken as the memory subset. After blood collection by leukapheresis, PBMCs were isolated using Ficoll-Histopaque density gradient centrifugation and then cryopreserved in the vapor phase of liquid nitrogen. Analytical flow cytometry was used to check the purity and quantity of every magnetically sorted T cell population. Genomic DNA was isolated from each sorted fraction and quantified by UV absorbance on a Nanodrop 2000c.

The chain is encoded by TRBV7-2 joined to TRBJ2-5, with 8 bases in between that match TRBD2. The sequence came from a woman in her twenties or thirties in good health. What was sequenced was memory CD4+ T cells sorted from blood. Interpreted using the paper, the cell subset or site label stands for: CD45RA-negative fraction. The CDR3 protein sequence reads: CASSLASGTETQYF. The nucleotides are TGTGCCAGCAGCTTAGCTAGCGGGACGGAGACCCAGTACTTC.